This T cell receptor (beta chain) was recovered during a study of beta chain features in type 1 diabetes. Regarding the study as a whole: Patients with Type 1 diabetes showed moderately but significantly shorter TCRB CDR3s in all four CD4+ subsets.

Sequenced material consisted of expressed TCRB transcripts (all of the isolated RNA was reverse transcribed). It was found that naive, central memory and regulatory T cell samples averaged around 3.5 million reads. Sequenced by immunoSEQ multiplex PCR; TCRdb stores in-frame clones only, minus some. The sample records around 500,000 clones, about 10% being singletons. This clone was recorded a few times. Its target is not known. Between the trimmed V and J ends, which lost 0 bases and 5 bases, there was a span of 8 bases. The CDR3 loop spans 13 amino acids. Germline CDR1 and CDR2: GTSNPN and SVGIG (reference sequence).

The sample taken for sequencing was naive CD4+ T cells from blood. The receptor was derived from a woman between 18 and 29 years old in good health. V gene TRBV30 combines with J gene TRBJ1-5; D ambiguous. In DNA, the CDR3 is TGTGCCTGGAGTGTAAACGGGGATCAGCCCCAGCATTTT. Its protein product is CAWSVNGDQPQHF.